This T cell receptor beta chain emerged from a study of T cell clonotyping in hematopoietic cell transplantation. Points from the study as a whole: Recipient TCR diversity dropped after transplant; expanded clonotypes rose from day 30 to 180.

In the case of this clone: Its antigen is unidentified.

Method: immunoSEQ multiplex PCR; TCRdb's copy keeps in-frame clones and lacks some. Seen here are under 30,000 clones, roughly 90% observed once, and the top ten hold over 8.5%. From germline, CDR1 is SEHNR and CDR2 FQNEAQ (reference sequence). The CDR3 runs to 13 residues. V dropped 1 base and J dropped 4 bases, with 7 bases sitting between them. The rearrangement joins TRBV7-9 to TRBJ1-2; D unresolved. The source material was PBMCs, sampled 100 days after allogeneic stem cell transplant. This receptor was obtained from a female patient in her fifties or sixties who had an allogeneic stem cell transplant from a related donor, so the T cells may come from the graft donor. Some clones in this sample may be carry-over from other donors' samples. The CDR3 sequence: CASSLETAYGYTF. DNA of the CDR3: TGTGCCAGCAGCTTAGAGACTGCCTATGGCTACACCTTC. Full variable domain (rest looked up from reference TRBV7-9 and TRBJ1-2): DTGVSQNPRHKITKRGQNVTFRCDPISEHNRLYWYRQTLGQGPEFLTYFQNEAQLEKSRLLSDRFSAERPKGSFSTLEIQRTEQGDSAMYLCASSLETAYGYTFGSGTRLTVV.